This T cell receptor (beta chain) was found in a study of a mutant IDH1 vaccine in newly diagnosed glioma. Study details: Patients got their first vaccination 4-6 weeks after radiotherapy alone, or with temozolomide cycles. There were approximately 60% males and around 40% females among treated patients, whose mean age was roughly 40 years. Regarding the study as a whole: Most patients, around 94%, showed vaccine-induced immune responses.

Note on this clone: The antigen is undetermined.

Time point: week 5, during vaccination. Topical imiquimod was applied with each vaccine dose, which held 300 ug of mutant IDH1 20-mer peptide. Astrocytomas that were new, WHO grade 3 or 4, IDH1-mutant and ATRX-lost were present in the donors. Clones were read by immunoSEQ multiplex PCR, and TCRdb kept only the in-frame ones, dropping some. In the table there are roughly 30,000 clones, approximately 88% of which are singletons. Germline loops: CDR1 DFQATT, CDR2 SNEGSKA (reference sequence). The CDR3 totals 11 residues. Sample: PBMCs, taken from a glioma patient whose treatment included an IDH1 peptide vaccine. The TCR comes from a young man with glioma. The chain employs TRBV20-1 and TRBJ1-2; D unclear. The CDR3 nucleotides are TGCGCTATTGATCGGACTGGCGGCTACACCTTC. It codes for CAIDRTGGYTF.